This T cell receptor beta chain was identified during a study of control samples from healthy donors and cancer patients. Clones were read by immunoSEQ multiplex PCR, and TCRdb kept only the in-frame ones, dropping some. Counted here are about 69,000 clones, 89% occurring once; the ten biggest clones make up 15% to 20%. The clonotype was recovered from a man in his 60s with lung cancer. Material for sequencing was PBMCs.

CDR3 amino acids: CASRSSLGATEAFF. CDR3 DNA sequence: TGCGCCAGCAGATCCTCTTTGGGGGCCACTGAAGCTTTCTTT. The genes are TRBV5-1 and TRBJ1-1; weak D call: TRBD1 (6 bases). Germline CDR1 reads SGHRS; CDR2 reads YFSETQ. The CDR3 is 14 residues long. V lost 5 bases and J 4 bases, leaving 15 bases between the germline ends. The full variable domain, in which reference TRBV5-1 and TRBJ1-1 provide the parts outside the CDR3, is KAGVTQTPRYLIKTRGQQVTLSCSPISGHRSVSWYQQTPGQGLQFLFEYFSETQRNKGNFPGRFSGRQFSNSRSEMNVSTLELGDSALYLCASRSSLGATEAFFGQGTRLTVV.